Only one count was recorded for the clone carrying this TCR beta chain. Antigen unknown. The data were produced by immunoSEQ multiplex PCR, yet TCRdb's version contains in-frame clones alone and is incomplete. The repertoire holds roughly 460,000 clones, approximately 90% seen once, with under 2% in the top ten. The source of the sample is a study of Ad26.COV2.S vaccination and SARS-CoV-2 variants. Study details: Donor got 5x10^10 or 1x10^11 viral particles of Ad26.COV2.S.

Treatment indicated: some 20 received Ad26.COV2.S at low or high dose, single or two shots; about 5 received placebo; per-sample allocation not given. Specimens were obtained on day 63 following the first vaccine or placebo injection. Aged 18-55 years, donor was enrolled in Boston around 2020. The CDR3 loop spans 15 amino acids. Trimming stripped 2 bases from V and 5 bases from J, with 15 bases between. The germline V gene encodes CDR1 KGHSH and CDR2 LQKENI. Whole-study findings and limits: From the TCR breadth and depth analyses, total T cell responses may have been underestimated. Recipients given vaccine exceeded placebo recipients in spike-specific TCR breadth.

The chain links TRBV18 to TRBJ2-5, with a weak D call TRBD2 (5 bases). The specimen was peripheral blood, collected in a trial of Ad26.COV2.S vaccine versus placebo. This TCR was sampled from a person between 18 and 60 years old who received the Ad26.COV2.S COVID-19 vaccine or a placebo. CDR3 DNA: TGTGCCAGCTCACCAACCGGACTCAGCACCGAGACCCAGTACTTC. The encoded protein is CASSPTGLSTETQYF.